What follows describes a single T cell receptor (beta chain). The assay was immunoSEQ multiplex PCR, and TCRdb's table has in-frame clones only and misses some. The table lists about 180,000 clones, more than 75% of them singletons, with under 15% in the top ten. Recruitment covered some 25 US areas and drew participants whose ages spanned roughly 18 to 100 years. Exposed enrollees encountered a COVID-19 case at some point within 2 weeks before study entry. The CDR3 consists of 21 residues. After removal of 3 bases from V and 3 bases from J, the junction contained 24 bases not matched to a gene. These data are taken from a study of blood T cell repertoires in COVID-19.

The chain employs TRBV23-1 and TRBJ2-7, with 9 positions matching TRBD1. TRBV23-1 is an open reading frame, and its role is uncertain. The sample taken for sequencing was PBMCs or T cells enriched from blood (not recorded which). This sequence originates from a man between 60 and 75 years old who had been exposed to COVID-19. In DNA, the CDR3 is TGCGCCAGCAGTCACGGGACAGGGATCTCTTCCCCCTCCCTCCGTCTCTACGAGCAGTACTTC. Its translation: CASSHGTGISSPSLRLYEQYF.